Following are 12 T cell receptor beta chains from one sample sequenced in a study of T cell responses to AZD1222 COVID-19 vaccine (dated by TCRdb to the early 2020s). The method behind the library was the immunoSEQ multiplex PCR assay. TCRdb took this table from immuneACCESS and kept in-frame rearrangements with V and J called. Such tables lack part of the clones; where checked against another copy, unresolved V genes explain under half of the gap, and the rest is unexplained. The sample profile shows about 61,000 clones; about 87% of them were found once. Of the sample, approximately 5.4% falls within the top ten clones. The time point tag for this specimen amounts to: baseline before first vaccination. The sequencing used peripheral blood, collected on day 0 of AZD1222 vaccination. These receptors were collected from an adult in good health.

This clone was found a few times. The CDR3 loop is CASSKGTVGNTIYF. The CDR3 coding sequence is TGCGCCAGCAGCAAGGGGACAGTTGGAAACACCATATATTTT. The V gene is TRBV5-1, the J gene TRBJ1-3, with TRBD1 matching over 7 bases. The CDR3 runs to 14 residues. The germline gives CDR1 SGHRS, CDR2 YFSETQ. V shed 4 bases and J 3 bases; nucleotides not matched to a gene: 4.

This clone came up once. The chain recombines TRBV28 with TRBJ1-2, with TRBD1 as a possible D gene (5 bases). Germline lookup yields CDR1 MDHEN and CDR2 SYDVKM. V was trimmed by 8 bases and J by 3 bases, leaving 10 bases between them. The CDR3 is 12 amino acids. Written as DNA, the CDR3 is TGTGCCAGCCACGACAGCTACTATGGCTACACCTTC. Protein sequence: CASHDSYYGYTF.

DNA for the CDR3: TGTGCCAGCACTGGGGGTTGGAGCAATCAGCCCCAGCATTTT. Residues: CASTGGWSNQPQHF. The V gene is TRBV6-5, the J gene TRBJ1-5, with D perhaps matching TRBD1 (5 bases). The CDR3 is 14 amino acids. Trimming shortened V by 7 bases and J by 1 base, and 11 bases separated the two germline ends. Per the germline V gene, CDR1 is MNHEY and CDR2 is SVGAGI.

This clone has just a few counts. This chain links TRBV5-8 with TRBJ2-7; 7 nucleotides match TRBD1. The CDR3 totals 16 residues. The V gene's germline CDR1 is SGHTS and CDR2 YDEGEE. After removal of 5 bases from V and 4 bases from J, the junction contained 15 bases not matched to a gene. The CDR3 loop is CASRRPFYRGTYEQYF. CDR3 coding DNA: TGTGCCAGCAGGAGGCCCTTCTACAGGGGTACTTACGAGCAGTACTTC. Drawing the rest from reference TRBV5-8 and TRBJ2-7, the complete variable domain is EAGVTQSPTHLIKTRGQQATLRCSPISGHTSVYWYQQALGLGLQFLLWYDEGEERNRGNFPPRFSGRQFPNYSSELNVNALELEDSALYLCASRRPFYRGTYEQYFGPGTRLTVT.

The rearrangement joins TRBV19 to TRBJ2-2; D may be TRBD2 (7 bases). The CDR3 has 16 amino acids. Trimming shortened V by 10 bases and J by 1 base, and 19 bases separated the two germline ends. Germline V CDR1 and CDR2: LNHDA, SQIVND (reference sequence). CDR3 protein: CATAFREGVNTGELFF. CDR3 bases: TGTGCCACCGCGTTTAGGGAGGGGGTGAACACCGGGGAGCTGTTTTTT.

This clone was seen a few times. The V and J genes are TRBV25-1 and TRBJ1-3; maybe TRBD1 (5 bases). Germline V CDR1 and CDR2: MGHDK, SYGVNS. V was trimmed by 2 bases and J by 0 bases, leaving 8 bases between them. The CDR3 extends over 15 amino acids. The CDR3 loop reads CASSEGAFSGNTIYF. DNA of the CDR3: TGTGCCAGCAGTGAAGGGGCCTTCTCTGGAAACACCATATATTTT.

V usage is TRBV9 and J usage is TRBJ1-3; D is ambiguous. The CDR3 loop spans 15 amino acids. V was pared by 0 bases and J by 0 bases, with 7 bases between. Germline-derived CDR1 and CDR2 are SGDLS and YYNGEE. DNA for the CDR3: TGTGCCAGCAGCGTAGATGACCTCTCTGGAAACACCATATATTTT. Protein sequence: CASSVDDLSGNTIYF.

The chain employs TRBV27 and TRBJ1-6; 9 bases align to TRBD1. Germline assignment: CDR1 MNHEY and CDR2 SMNVEV (reference sequence). The CDR3 has 15 amino acids. After removal of 5 bases from V and 8 bases from J, the junction contained 7 bases not matched to a gene. DNA for the CDR3: TGTGCCAGCAGTCTACTGACAGGGGGTGATTCACCCCTCCACTTT. Amino acid sequence: CASSLLTGGDSPLHF.

The chain uses TRBV19 and TRBJ2-4; D remains ambiguous. CDR3 length: 16 residues. Trimming removed 0 bases at V and 0 bases at J, with 9 bases between. Germline CDR1 and CDR2: LNHDA and SQIVND (reference sequence). The CDR3 nucleotides read TGTGCCAGTAGTATAGATGATTCTATAGCCAAAAACATTCAGTACTTC. This gives the protein CASSIDDSIAKNIQYF.

V gene TRBV6-5 combines with J gene TRBJ1-1; D is possibly TRBD1 (6 bases). The V gene lost 6 bases and the J gene lost 4 bases, with 15 bases spanning the gap. CDR3 length equals 14 residues. CDR1 and CDR2 from the germline V gene are MNHEY and SVGAGI. CDR3 residues: CASRVGGAGTEAFF. The DNA of the CDR3 is TGTGCCAGCAGGGTTGGGGGGGCCGGCACTGAAGCTTTCTTT.

This clone was observed a few times. The chain combines TRBV19 with TRBJ2-2; D gene uncertain. V lost 1 base to trimming and J lost 1 base, with 4 bases between them. CDR1 and CDR2 (germline): LNHDA, SQIVND (reference sequence). The length of the CDR3 is 14 residues. CDR3: CASSIGGNTGELFF. CDR3 DNA: TGTGCCAGTAGTATAGGAGGGAACACCGGGGAGCTGTTTTTT.

Worth noting for this clone: The same CDR3 can be traced to other DNA sequences in this sample. The rearrangement links TRBV5-1 to TRBJ1-2; D perhaps matches TRBD1 (6 bases). From germline, CDR1 is SGHRS and CDR2 YFSETQ. V was shortened by 1 base and J by 3 bases, with 7 bases between the two germline ends. This CDR3 comprises 13 residues. CDR3 nucleotide sequence: TGCGCCAGCAGCTTGTCAGGGGACTATGGCTACACCTTC. Translating gives CASSLSGDYGYTF.